This T cell receptor beta chain was observed in a study of technical replicates of blood from a handful of donors. Assay used: immunoSEQ multiplex PCR; TCRdb lists only in-frame clones, some missing. The table includes 65,000 to 85,000 clones, nearly 98% detected once. The CDR3 has 16 residues. The V and J ends lost 5 bases and 0 bases respectively, with 19 bases between them. Germline CDR1 is SQVTM and CDR2 is ANQGSEA. The clonotype originates from a human donor in good health. The gene calls are TRBV29-1 and TRBJ1-1; no clear D gene. The sample taken for sequencing was T cells isolated from PBMCs. As DNA, the CDR3 is TGCAGCGTTCAAAAACCCCAAGCAGGAATGAACACTGAAGCTTTCTTT. This gives the protein CSVQKPQAGMNTEAFF.